One and the same sample provided the 11 T cell receptor beta chains below, sequenced in a study of CD4 T cells in relation to SARS-CoV-2 and coronaviruses. Sequenced by immunoSEQ multiplex PCR; TCRdb stores in-frame clones only, minus some. The profile covers more than 35,000 clones, with 77% appearing a single time and 2.5% to 3.5% taken by the ten largest. No antigen has been identified for these receptors. The sequenced sample consisted of memory CD4+ T cells from PBMCs, cultured in vitro. The receptors originated from an adult with COVID-19.

The gene calls are TRBV6-2 or TRBV6-3 and TRBJ2-5; D tentatively reads TRBD1 or TRBD2 (5 bases each). V was shortened by 2 bases and J by 7 bases, with 14 bases between the two germline ends. This CDR3 region has 14 residues. Germline loops: CDR1 MNHEY, CDR2 SVGEGT. CDR3 sequence: CASSYPGTLGTQYF. CDR3 nucleotides: TGTGCCAGCAGTTACCCCGGGACCCTGGGGACCCAGTACTTC.

Points on this clone: The identical CDR3 is also encoded by other nucleotide sequences in the sample. The chain employs TRBV29-1 and TRBJ2-7, with 10 bases lining up with TRBD2. V shed 7 bases and J 0 bases; nucleotides not matched to a gene: 3. The germline V gene has CDR1 SQVTM and CDR2 ANQGSEA. The CDR3 runs to 13 residues. In DNA form, the CDR3 reads TGCAGCGCCCGGACTAGCGGCTCCTACGAGCAGTACTTC. Translating it yields CSARTSGSYEQYF.

This rearrangement joins TRBV7-8 to TRBJ2-7; 9 nucleotides match TRBD1. CDR1 and CDR2 from the germline V gene are SGHVS and FQNEAQ. V gave up 4 bases and J gave up 1 base; unmatched junction bases: 8. This CDR3 is built from 16 residues. The CDR3 region is CASSWDREVNSYEQYF. CDR3 coding DNA: TGTGCCAGCAGCTGGGACAGGGAAGTTAATTCCTACGAGCAGTACTTC.

The V gene is TRBV29-1, the J gene TRBJ2-1; 11 bases fit TRBD2. Trimming cost V 4 bases and J 12 bases; bases outside gene matches: 5. Germline V gene sequence: CDR1 SQVTM, CDR2 ANQGSEA. The CDR3 length is 12 residues. The DNA for the CDR3 is TGCAGCGTTGGCACTAGCGGGAGTTCGCAGTTCTTC. Translating gives CSVGTSGSSQFF.

A single count supports this clone. CDR3 region: CASGGVNVGRQETQYF. CDR3 coding DNA: TGCGCCAGCGGTGGTGTCAATGTGGGACGGCAAGAGACCCAGTACTTC. The chain carries TRBV5-1 and TRBJ2-5; tentatively, D is TRBD1 or TRBD2 (5 bases each). The CDR3 contains 16 residues. The V end was cut by 7 bases, the J end by 2 bases, with 21 bases between. CDR1 and CDR2 from the germline V gene are SGHRS and YFSETQ.

The chain combines TRBV4-1 with TRBJ2-4; D possibly corresponds to TRBD2 (7 bases). Trimming left V 2 bases short and J 8 bases short, with 13 bases between. The germline V gene has CDR1 MGHRA and CDR2 YSYEKL. The CDR3 runs to 14 residues. CDR3 DNA: TGCGCCAGCAGCCAAAGGAGAGGGGGGGACATTCAGTACTTC. It yields the protein CASSQRRGGDIQYF.

This chain connects TRBV25-1 to TRBJ1-4; D remains unclear. Germline loops: CDR1 MGHDK, CDR2 SYGVNS. The germline V and J ends were trimmed by 3 bases and 5 bases, with 10 bases remaining between them. The length of the CDR3 is 14 residues. Here the CDR3 reads CASSEEGPNEKLFF. The CDR3 nucleotides are TGTGCCAGCAGTGAGGAAGGCCCCAATGAAAAACTGTTTTTT.

This clone was seen only a few times. The V gene is TRBV5-1, the J gene TRBJ1-3; D not certain. This CDR3 region has 15 residues. Germline V gives CDR1 SGHRS, CDR2 YFSETQ. The V and J ends lost 2 bases and 0 bases respectively, with 9 bases between them. The CDR3 DNA sequence: TGCGCCAGCAGCTTTGCCCCAAGCTCTGGAAACACCATATATTTT. As protein: CASSFAPSSGNTIYF. The entire variable domain, with the rest obtained from reference TRBV5-1 and TRBJ1-3, is as follows: KAGVTQTPRYLIKTRGQQVTLSCSPISGHRSVSWYQQTPGQGLQFLFEYFSETQRNKGNFPGRFSGRQFSNSRSEMNVSTLELGDSALYLCASSFAPSSGNTIYFGEGSWLTVV.

This sequence joins TRBV2 and TRBJ1-5; D is undetermined. V lost 7 bases and J lost 6, with 13 bases in between. CDR3 length equals 13 residues. Germline loops: CDR1 SNHLY, CDR2 FYNNEI. The CDR3 region is CASNDNVGQPQHF. The CDR3 region has the DNA TGTGCCAGCAATGACAATGTCGGTCAGCCCCAGCATTTT. Drawing the rest from reference TRBV2 and TRBJ1-5, the complete variable domain is EPEVTQTPSHQVTQMGQEVILRCVPISNHLYFYWYRQILGQKVEFLVSFYNNEISEKSEIFDDQFSVERPDGSNFTLKIRSTKLEDSAMYFCASNDNVGQPQHFGDGTRLSIL.

This clone was counted a few times. This chain's CDR3 is CASSEEGTSPYEQYF. DNA for the CDR3: TGTGCCAGCAGTGAAGAAGGGACGTCACCCTACGAGCAGTACTTC. The chain links TRBV6-1 to TRBJ2-7; D might be TRBD1 or TRBD2, each matching 5 bases. This CDR3 spans 15 amino acids. Trimming took 1 base from V and 2 from J, leaving 12 bases between them. Germline assignment: CDR1 MNHNS and CDR2 SASEGT.

The chain has TRBV2 and TRBJ1-1; D possibly corresponds to TRBD1 (5 bases). CDR3 length equals 13 residues. Germline values: CDR1 SNHLY, CDR2 FYNNEI. The V gene lost 5 bases and the J gene lost 1 base, with 8 bases spanning the gap. CDR3 nucleotide sequence: TGTGCCAGCAGTACGACAGCGAACACTGAAGCTTTCTTT. Translated: CASSTTANTEAFF.